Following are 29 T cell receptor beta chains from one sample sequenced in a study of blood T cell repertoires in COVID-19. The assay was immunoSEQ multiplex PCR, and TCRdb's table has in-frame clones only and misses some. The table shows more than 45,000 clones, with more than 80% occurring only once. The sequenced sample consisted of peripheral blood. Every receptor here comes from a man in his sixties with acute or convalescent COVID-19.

The chain's CDR3 is CSASPRQGISPLHF. CDR3 sequence (DNA): TGCAGTGCTAGTCCGCGACAGGGGATTTCACCCCTCCACTTT. This chain joins TRBV20-1 and TRBJ1-6, with TRBD1 identical over 8 bases. With V trimmed by 3 bases and J by 9 bases, 7 bases remained unmatched. Germline loops: CDR1 DFQATT, CDR2 SNEGSKA (reference sequence). The CDR3 runs 14 residues.

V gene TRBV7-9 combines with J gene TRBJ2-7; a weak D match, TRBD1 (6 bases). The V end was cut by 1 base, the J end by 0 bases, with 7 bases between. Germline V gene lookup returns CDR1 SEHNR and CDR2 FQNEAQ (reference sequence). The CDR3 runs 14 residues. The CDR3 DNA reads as TGTGCCAGCAGCTTAGACAGGGTCTCCTACGAGCAGTACTTC. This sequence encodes CASSLDRVSYEQYF.

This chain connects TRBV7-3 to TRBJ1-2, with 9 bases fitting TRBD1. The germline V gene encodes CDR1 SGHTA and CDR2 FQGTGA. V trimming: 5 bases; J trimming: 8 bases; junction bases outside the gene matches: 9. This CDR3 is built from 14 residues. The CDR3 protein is CASSPRQGVEGYTF. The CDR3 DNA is TGTGCCAGCAGCCCCCGACAGGGGGTAGAAGGCTACACCTTC.

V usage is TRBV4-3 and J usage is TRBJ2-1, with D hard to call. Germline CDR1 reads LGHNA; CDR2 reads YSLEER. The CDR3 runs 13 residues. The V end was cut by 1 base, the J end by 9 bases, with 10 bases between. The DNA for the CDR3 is TGCGCCAGCAGCCAAGTCGCCGGTACTGAGCAGTTCTTC. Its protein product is CASSQVAGTEQFF.

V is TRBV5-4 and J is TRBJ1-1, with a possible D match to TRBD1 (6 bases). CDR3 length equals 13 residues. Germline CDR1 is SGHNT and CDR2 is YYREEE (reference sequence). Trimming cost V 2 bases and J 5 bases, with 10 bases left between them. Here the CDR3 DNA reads TGTGCCAGCAGCTTTAGGGGGGGAACTGAAGCTTTCTTT. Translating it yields CASSFRGGTEAFF.

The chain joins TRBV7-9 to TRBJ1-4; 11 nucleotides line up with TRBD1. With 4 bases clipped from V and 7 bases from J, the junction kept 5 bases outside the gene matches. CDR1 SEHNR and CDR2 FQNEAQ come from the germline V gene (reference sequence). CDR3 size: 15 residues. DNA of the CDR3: TGTGCCAGCAGCTGGGGACAGGGGGAGGGTGAAAAACTGTTTTTT. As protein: CASSWGQGEGEKLFF.

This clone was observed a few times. The CDR3 nucleotides are TGTGCCAGCTCGGAGGGCCCCTATGGCTACACCTTC. Its translation is CASSEGPYGYTF. V gene TRBV5-5 combines with J gene TRBJ1-2, with D unclear. CDR3 length equals 12 residues. Germline V gene data show CDR1 as SGHKS and CDR2 as YYEKEE (reference sequence). Trimming took off 7 bases at V and 4 bases at J, with 11 bases between the two ends.

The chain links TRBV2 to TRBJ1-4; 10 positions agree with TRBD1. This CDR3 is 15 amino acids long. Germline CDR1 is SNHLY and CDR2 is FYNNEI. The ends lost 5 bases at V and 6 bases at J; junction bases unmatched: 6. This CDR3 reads CASSRDRGNHEKLFF. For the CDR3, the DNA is TGTGCCAGCAGTAGGGACAGGGGAAACCATGAAAAACTGTTTTTT. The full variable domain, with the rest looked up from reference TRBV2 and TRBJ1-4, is EPEVTQTPSHQVTQMGQEVILRCVPISNHLYFYWYRQILGQKVEFLVSFYNNEISEKSEIFDDQFSVERPDGSNFTLKIRSTKLEDSAMYFCASSRDRGNHEKLFFGSGTQLSVL.

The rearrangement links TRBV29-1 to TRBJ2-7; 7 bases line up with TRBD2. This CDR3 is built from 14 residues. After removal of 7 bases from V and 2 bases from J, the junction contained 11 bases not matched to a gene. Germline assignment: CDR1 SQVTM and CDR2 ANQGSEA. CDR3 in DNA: TGCAGCGCAGCCGGGACTACGGGGGCCTACGAGCAGTACTTC. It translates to CSAAGTTGAYEQYF.

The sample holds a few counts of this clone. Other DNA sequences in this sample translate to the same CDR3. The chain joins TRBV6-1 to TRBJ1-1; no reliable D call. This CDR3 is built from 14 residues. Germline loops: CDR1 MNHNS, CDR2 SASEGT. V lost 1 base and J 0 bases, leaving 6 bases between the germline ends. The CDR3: CASSEVPVNTEAFF. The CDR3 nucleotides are TGTGCCAGCAGTGAAGTTCCCGTGAACACTGAAGCTTTCTTT.

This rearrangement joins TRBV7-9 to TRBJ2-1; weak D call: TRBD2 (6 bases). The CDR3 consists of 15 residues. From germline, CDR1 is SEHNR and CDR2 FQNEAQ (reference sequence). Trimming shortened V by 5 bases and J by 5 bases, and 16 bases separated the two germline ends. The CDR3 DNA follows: TGTGCCAGCAGCCGGAGGCTGGGGGGACACAATGAGCAGTTCTTC. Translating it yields CASSRRLGGHNEQFF.

In DNA form, the CDR3 reads TGTGCCAGCAGCGTAGGGGGCGGGAGGGCGAAAAACGAGCAGTACTTC. It translates to CASSVGGGRAKNEQYF. The chain links TRBV9 to TRBJ2-7, with 9 bases aligning to TRBD2. CDR3 size: 16 residues. Trimming cost V 0 bases and J 5 bases; bases outside gene matches: 9. CDR1 and CDR2 from the germline V gene are SGDLS and YYNGEE.

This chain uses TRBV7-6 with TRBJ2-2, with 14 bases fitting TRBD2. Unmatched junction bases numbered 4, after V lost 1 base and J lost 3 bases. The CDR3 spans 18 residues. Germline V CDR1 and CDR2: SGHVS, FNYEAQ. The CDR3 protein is CASSLVRGLAGDTGELFF. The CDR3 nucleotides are TGTGCCAGCAGCTTAGTCAGGGGACTAGCGGGAGACACCGGGGAGCTGTTTTTT. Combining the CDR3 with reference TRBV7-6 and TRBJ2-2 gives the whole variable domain GAGVSQSPRYKVTKRGQDVALRCDPISGHVSLYWYRQALGQGPEFLTYFNYEAQQDKSGLPNDRFSAERPEGSISTLTIQRTEQRDSAMYRCASSLVRGLAGDTGELFFGEGSRLTVL.

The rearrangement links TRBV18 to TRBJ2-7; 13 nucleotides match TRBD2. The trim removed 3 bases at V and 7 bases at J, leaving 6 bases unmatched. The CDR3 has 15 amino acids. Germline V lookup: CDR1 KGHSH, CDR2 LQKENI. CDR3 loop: CASSPSGTSGNEQYF. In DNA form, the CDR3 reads TGTGCCAGCTCACCGTCCGGGACTAGCGGGAATGAGCAGTACTTC.

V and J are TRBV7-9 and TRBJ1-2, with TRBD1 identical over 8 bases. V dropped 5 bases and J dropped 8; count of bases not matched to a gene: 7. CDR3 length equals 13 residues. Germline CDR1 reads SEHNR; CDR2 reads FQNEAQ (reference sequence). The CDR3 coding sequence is TGTGCCAGCAGCGTGGGACAGGCTGGCGGCTACACCTTC. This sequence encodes CASSVGQAGGYTF.

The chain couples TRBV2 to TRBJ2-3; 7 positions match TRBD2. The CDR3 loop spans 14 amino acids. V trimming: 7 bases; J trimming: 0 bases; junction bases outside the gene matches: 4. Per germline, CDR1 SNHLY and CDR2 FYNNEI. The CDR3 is CASKGRASTDTQYF. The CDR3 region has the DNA TGTGCCAGCAAGGGGAGGGCCAGCACAGATACGCAGTATTTT.

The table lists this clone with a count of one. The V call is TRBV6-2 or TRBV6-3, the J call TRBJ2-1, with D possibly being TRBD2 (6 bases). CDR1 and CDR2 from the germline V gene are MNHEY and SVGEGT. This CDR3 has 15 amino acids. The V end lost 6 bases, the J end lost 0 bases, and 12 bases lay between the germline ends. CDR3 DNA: TGTGCCAGCAGCCGGGACTTTAGCTCCTACAATGAGCAGTTCTTC. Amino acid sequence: CASSRDFSSYNEQFF.

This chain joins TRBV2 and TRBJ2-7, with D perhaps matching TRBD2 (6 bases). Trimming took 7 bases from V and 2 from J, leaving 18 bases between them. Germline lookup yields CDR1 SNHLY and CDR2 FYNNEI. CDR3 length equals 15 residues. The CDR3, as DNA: TGTGCCAGCACTCAAATACGGGGGTCAGCCTACGAGCAGTACTTC. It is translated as CASTQIRGSAYEQYF. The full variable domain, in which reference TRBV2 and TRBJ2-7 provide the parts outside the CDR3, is EPEVTQTPSHQVTQMGQEVILRCVPISNHLYFYWYRQILGQKVEFLVSFYNNEISEKSEIFDDQFSVERPDGSNFTLKIRSTKLEDSAMYFCASTQIRGSAYEQYFGPGTRLTVT.

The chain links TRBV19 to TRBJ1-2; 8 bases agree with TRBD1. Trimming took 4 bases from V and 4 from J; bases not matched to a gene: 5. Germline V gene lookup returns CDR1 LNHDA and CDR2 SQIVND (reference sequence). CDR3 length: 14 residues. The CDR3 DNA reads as TGTGCCAGTAGTACGACAGGGGTGGGCTATGGCTACACCTTC. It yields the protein CASSTTGVGYGYTF.

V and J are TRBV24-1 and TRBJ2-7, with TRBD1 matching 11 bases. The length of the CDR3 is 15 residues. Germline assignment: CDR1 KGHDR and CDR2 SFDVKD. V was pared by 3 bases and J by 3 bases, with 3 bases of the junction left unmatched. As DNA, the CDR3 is TGTGCCACCAGTGATCACGGGACAGGGGGCTACGAGCAGTACTTC. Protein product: CATSDHGTGGYEQYF.

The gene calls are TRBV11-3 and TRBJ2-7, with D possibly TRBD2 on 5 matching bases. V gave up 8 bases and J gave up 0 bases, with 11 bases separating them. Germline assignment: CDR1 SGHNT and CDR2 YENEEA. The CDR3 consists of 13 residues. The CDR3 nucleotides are TGTGCCAGCGAAGCGGTGAACTCCTACGAGCAGTACTTC. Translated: CASEAVNSYEQYF.

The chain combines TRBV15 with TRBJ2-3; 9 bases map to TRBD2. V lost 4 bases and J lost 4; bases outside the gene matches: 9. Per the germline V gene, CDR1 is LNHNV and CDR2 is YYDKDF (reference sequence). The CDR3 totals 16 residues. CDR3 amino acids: CATSKESGRNPDTQYF. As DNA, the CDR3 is TGTGCCACCAGCAAGGAGAGCGGGAGGAACCCAGATACGCAGTATTTT.

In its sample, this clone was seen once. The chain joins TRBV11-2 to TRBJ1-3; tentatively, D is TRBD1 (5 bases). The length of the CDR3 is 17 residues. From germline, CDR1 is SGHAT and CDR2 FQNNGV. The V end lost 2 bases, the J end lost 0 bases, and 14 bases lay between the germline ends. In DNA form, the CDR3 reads TGTGCCAGCAGCTTACGGGCAGGGTCCAACTCTGGAAACACCATATATTTT. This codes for CASSLRAGSNSGNTIYF.

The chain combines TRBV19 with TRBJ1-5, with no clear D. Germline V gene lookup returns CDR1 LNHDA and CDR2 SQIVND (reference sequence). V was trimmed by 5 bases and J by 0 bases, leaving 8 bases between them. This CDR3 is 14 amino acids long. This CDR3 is CASSLGLSNQPQHF. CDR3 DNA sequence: TGTGCCAGTAGTCTTGGACTTAGCAATCAGCCCCAGCATTTT.

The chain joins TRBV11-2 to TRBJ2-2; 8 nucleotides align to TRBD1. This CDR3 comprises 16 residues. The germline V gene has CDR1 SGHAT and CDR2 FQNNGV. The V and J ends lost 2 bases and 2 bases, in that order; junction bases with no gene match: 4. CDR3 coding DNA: TGTGCCAGCAGCTTACCAGGGGGCAGTAACACCGGGGAGCTGTTTTTT. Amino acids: CASSLPGGSNTGELFF.

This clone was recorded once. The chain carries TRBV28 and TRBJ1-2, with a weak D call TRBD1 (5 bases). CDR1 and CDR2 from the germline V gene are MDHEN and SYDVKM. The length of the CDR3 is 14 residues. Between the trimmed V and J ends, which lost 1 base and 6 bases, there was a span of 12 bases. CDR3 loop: CASSLLVGVDGYTF. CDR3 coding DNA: TGTGCCAGCAGTTTATTAGTAGGGGTTGATGGCTACACCTTC.

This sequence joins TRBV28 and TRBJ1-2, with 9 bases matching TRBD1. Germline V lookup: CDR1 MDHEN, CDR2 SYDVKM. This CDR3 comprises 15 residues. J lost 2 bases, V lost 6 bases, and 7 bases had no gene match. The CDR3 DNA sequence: TGTGCCAGCAGCTCCGGGACAGGGACCAACTATGGCTACACCTTC. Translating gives CASSSGTGTNYGYTF.

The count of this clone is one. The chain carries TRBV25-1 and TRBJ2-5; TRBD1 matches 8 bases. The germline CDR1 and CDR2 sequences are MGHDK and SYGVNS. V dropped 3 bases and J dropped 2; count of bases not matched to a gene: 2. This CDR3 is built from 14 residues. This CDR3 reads CASSDRGPQETQYF. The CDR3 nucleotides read TGTGCCAGCAGTGACAGGGGGCCTCAAGAGACCCAGTACTTC.

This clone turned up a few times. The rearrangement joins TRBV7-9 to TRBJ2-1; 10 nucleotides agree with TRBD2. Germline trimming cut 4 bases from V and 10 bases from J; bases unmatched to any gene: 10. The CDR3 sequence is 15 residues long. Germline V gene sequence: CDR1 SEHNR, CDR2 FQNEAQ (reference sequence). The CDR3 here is CASSYGLADAEEQFF. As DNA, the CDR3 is TGTGCCAGCAGCTACGGACTAGCGGACGCGGAGGAGCAGTTCTTC.